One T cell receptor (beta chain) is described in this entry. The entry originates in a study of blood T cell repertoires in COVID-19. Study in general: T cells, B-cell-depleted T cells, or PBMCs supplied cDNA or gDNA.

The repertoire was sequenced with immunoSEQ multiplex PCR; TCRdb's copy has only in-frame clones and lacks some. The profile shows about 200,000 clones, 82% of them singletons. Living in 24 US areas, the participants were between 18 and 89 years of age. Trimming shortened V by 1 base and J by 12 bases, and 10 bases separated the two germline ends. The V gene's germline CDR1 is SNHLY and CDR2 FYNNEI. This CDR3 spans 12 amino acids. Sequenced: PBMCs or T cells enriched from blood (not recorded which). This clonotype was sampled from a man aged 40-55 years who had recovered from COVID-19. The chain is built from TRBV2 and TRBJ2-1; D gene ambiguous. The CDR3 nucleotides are TGTGCCAGCAGTGAAGGATCTAGGTTGCAGTTCTTC. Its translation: CASSEGSRLQFF.